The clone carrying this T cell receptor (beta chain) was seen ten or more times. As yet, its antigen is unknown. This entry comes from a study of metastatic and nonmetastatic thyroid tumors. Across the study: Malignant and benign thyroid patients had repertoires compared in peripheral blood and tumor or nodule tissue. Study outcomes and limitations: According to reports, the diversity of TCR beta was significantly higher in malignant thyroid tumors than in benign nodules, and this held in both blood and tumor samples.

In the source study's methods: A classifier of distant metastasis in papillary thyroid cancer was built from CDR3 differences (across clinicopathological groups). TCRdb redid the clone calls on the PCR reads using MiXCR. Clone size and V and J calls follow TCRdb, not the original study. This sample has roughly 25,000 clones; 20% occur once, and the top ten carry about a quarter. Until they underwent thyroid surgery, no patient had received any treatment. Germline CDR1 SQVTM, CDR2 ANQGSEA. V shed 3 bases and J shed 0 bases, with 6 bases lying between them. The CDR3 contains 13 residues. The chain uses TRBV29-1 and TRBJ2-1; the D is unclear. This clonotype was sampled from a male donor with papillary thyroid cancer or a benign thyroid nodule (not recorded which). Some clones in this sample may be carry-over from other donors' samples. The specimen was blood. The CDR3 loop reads CSVEVSSYNEQFF. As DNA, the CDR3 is TGCAGCGTTGAGGTGAGCTCCTACAATGAGCAGTTCTTC.